What follows is one TCR beta chain and its context. The antigen remains undetermined. The repertoire was sequenced with immunoSEQ multiplex PCR; TCRdb's copy has only in-frame clones and lacks some. The sample includes roughly 20,000 clones, approximately 84% of them seen just once. The sample originates from a study of PD-1 blockade in classical Hodgkin lymphoma. The wider study: The nivolumab dose that patients received was 3 mg/kg, given intravenously every 2 weeks.

The CDR3 consists of 15 residues. V lost 1 base to trimming and J lost 4 bases, with 11 bases between them. Germline V lookup: CDR1 LGHNA, CDR2 YSLEER. All trial patients relapsed after autologous stem cell transplantation. The study's findings and limits: Repertoire differences have undefined causes, possibly disease activity or prior therapy.

The starting material was peripheral blood mononuclear cells (PBMCs), obtained at baseline. The TCR was taken from a human donor with classical Hodgkin lymphoma. This chain uses TRBV4-3 with TRBJ2-1; no reliable D call. For the CDR3, the DNA is TGCGCCAGCAGCCAAGGCGGCAGCGAATACAATGAGCAGTTCTTC. Translated: CASSQGGSEYNEQFF.